These 13 T cell receptor beta chains were all obtained from the same sample, sequenced in a study of OX40 agonist ivuxolimab in advanced cancers. Sequenced by immunoSEQ multiplex PCR; TCRdb stores in-frame clones only, minus some. Among 100,000 or so clones listed, around 90% were seen once. The specimen was CD4+ or CD8+ T cells sorted from blood, collected in a trial of the OX40 agonist ivuxolimab. Receptors originate from an adult with an advanced solid tumor such as melanoma, head and neck, liver or kidney cancer.

Worth noting for this clone: At the DNA level, this CDR3 is encoded by other sequences in the same sample as well. This chain uses TRBV18 with TRBJ2-5; D not certain. V was trimmed by 1 base and J by 3 bases, leaving 0 bases between them. The CDR3 runs 11 residues. The germline V gene has CDR1 KGHSH and CDR2 LQKENI. The CDR3 loop reads CASSPQETQYF. DNA for the CDR3: TGTGCCAGCTCACCACAAGAGACCCAGTACTTC.

The rearrangement uses TRBV28 and TRBJ1-2; 7 positions agree with TRBD1. V lost 3 bases and J lost 1; bases outside the gene matches: 5. Germline assignment: CDR1 MDHEN and CDR2 SYDVKM. The CDR3 covers 15 residues. The CDR3 DNA reads TGTGCCAGCAGTTTGCTCGGGACAGTTAACTATGGCTACACCTTC. This encodes CASSLLGTVNYGYTF.

In its sample, this clone was seen a few times. The rearrangement joins TRBV27 to TRBJ2-3; 12 positions agree with TRBD2. The J segment lost 6 bases and the V segment lost 5 bases, leaving 24 bases of the junction unmatched. This CDR3 has 21 amino acids. CDR1 and CDR2 (germline): MNHEY, SMNVEV (reference sequence). As DNA, the CDR3 is TGTGCCAGCAGTACTATCCCGCCCAGACTAGCGGGAGATTCCCGCGGCGATACGCAGTATTTT. The encoded protein is CASSTIPPRLAGDSRGDTQYF.

V is TRBV11-2 and J is TRBJ2-7; D is ambiguous. Trimming removed 0 bases at V and 6 bases at J, with 12 bases between. The germline V gene has CDR1 SGHAT and CDR2 FQNNGV. This CDR3 is 14 amino acids long. Here the CDR3 DNA reads TGTGCCAGCAGCTTAGACGGAAATTCCCCCGAGCAGTACTTC. Translating it yields CASSLDGNSPEQYF. The variable domain in full, with the rest retrieved from reference TRBV11-2 and TRBJ2-7, is EAGVAQSPRYKIIEKRQSVAFWCNPISGHATLYWYQQILGQGPKLLIQFQNNGVVDDSQLPKDRFSAERLKGVDSTLKIQPAKLEDSAVYLCASSLDGNSPEQYFGPGTRLTVT.

This chain joins TRBV6-5 and TRBJ1-2; TRBD1 might be the D (5 bases). Trimming took off 8 bases at V and 0 bases at J, with 16 bases between the two ends. Germline CDR1 reads MNHEY; CDR2 reads SVGAGI. The CDR3 sequence is 15 residues long. CDR3 residues: CASAALGRANYGYTF. In DNA, the CDR3 is TGTGCCAGCGCGGCCCTAGGCAGGGCTAACTATGGCTACACCTTC.

The V call is TRBV7-2, the J call TRBJ2-3, with no clear D. CDR1 SGHTA and CDR2 FQGNSA come from the germline V gene. The CDR3 sequence is 13 residues long. V lost 3 bases and J lost 8, with 12 bases in between. CDR3: CASSFETAGTQYF. The DNA for the CDR3 is TGTGCCAGCAGCTTTGAGACGGCAGGTACGCAGTATTTT.

The sample holds one count of this clone. The gene calls are TRBV28 and TRBJ2-5; D is uncertain. The CDR3 covers 14 residues. Germline loops: CDR1 MDHEN, CDR2 SYDVKM. The V end was cut by 5 bases, the J end by 0 bases, with 10 bases between. The CDR3 DNA reads as TGTGCCAGCAGTGCAATGTGGAACCAAGAGACCCAGTACTTC. The encoded protein is CASSAMWNQETQYF.

The chain couples TRBV30 to TRBJ2-6; D remains ambiguous. The length of the CDR3 is 14 residues. Trimming cost V 2 bases and J 4 bases, with 9 bases left between them. The germline CDR1 and CDR2 sequences are GTSNPN and SVGIG (reference sequence). The CDR3 sequence is CAWSNRLGANVLTF. The DNA of the CDR3 is TGTGCCTGGAGTAACCGTCTGGGGGCCAACGTCCTGACTTTC.

The V gene is TRBV19, the J gene TRBJ2-3, with 7 nucleotides matching TRBD2. Trimming cost V 7 bases and J 0 bases; bases outside gene matches: 1. The germline V gene encodes CDR1 LNHDA and CDR2 SQIVND (reference sequence). This CDR3 region has 13 residues. The CDR3 coding sequence is TGTGCCAGTAAGCGGGATAGCACAGATACGCAGTATTTT. Translation gives CASKRDSTDTQYF.

The rearrangement joins TRBV6-6 to TRBJ2-2, with 7 nucleotides matching TRBD2. J was trimmed by 4 bases and V by 6 bases; bases with no gene match: 8. Germline V gene lookup returns CDR1 MNHNY and CDR2 SVGAGI (reference sequence). The CDR3 spans 15 residues. CDR3 region: CASRLLREGTGELFF. The CDR3 nucleotides read TGTGCCAGCAGGCTTCTCAGGGAGGGCACCGGGGAGCTGTTTTTT.

The chain recombines TRBV19 with TRBJ1-4; a possible D gene is TRBD1 (5 bases). The V end lost 8 bases, the J end lost 0 bases, and 19 bases lay between the germline ends. Germline V lookup: CDR1 LNHDA, CDR2 SQIVND (reference sequence). The CDR3 has 17 residues. CDR3 nucleotide sequence: TGTGCCAGTGGAGAAAAAGGCGGGACGGCAACTAATGAAAAACTGTTTTTT. Its translation: CASGEKGGTATNEKLFF.

The chain carries TRBV30 and TRBJ1-1; the match to TRBD1 covers 7 bases. Trimming removed 4 bases from V and 11 bases from J; junction bases left unmatched: 4. In germline, CDR1 is GTSNPN, CDR2 SVGIG (reference sequence). The length of the CDR3 is 10 residues. As DNA, the CDR3 is TGTGCCTGGACGGGACAGAAGGCTTTCTTT. Its protein is CAWTGQKAFF.

The gene calls are TRBV6-1 and TRBJ1-5; D is unresolved. V shed 8 bases and J shed 0 bases, with 11 bases lying between them. This CDR3 has 14 amino acids. CDR1 is MNHNS, CDR2 SASEGT, per germline. The chain's CDR3 is CASHELNSNQPQHF. The CDR3 coding sequence is TGTGCCAGCCACGAGCTTAATAGCAATCAGCCCCAGCATTTT.